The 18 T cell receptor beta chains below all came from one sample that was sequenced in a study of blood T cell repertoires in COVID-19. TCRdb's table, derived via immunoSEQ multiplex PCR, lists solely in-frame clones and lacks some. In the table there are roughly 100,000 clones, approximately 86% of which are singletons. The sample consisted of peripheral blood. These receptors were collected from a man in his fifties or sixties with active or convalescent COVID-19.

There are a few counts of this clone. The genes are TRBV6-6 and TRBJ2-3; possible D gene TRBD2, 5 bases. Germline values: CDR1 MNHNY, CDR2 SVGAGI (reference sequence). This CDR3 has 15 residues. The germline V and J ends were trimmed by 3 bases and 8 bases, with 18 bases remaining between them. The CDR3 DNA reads TGTGCCAGCAGTTATCTGGACCCACGGGATGGTACGCAGTATTTT. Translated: CASSYLDPRDGTQYF.

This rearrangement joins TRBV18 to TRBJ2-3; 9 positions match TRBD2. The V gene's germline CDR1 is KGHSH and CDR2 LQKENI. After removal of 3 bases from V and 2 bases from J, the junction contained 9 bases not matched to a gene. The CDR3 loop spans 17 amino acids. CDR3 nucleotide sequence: TGTGCCAGCTCACCGCCAAATAGCGGGGGATCCACAGATACGCAGTATTTT. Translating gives CASSPPNSGGSTDTQYF.

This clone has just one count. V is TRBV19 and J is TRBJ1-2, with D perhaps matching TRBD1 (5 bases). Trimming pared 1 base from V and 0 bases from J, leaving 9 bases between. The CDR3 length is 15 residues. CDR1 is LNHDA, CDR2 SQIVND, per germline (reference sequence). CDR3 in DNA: TGTGCCAGTAGTATAGGAAGGGGTTCTAACTATGGCTACACCTTC. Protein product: CASSIGRGSNYGYTF.

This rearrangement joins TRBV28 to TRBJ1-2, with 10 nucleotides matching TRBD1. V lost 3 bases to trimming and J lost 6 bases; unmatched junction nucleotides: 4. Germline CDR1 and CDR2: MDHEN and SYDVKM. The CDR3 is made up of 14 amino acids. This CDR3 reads CASSLGQGTNGYTF. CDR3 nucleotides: TGTGCCAGCAGTTTGGGACAGGGGACAAATGGCTACACCTTC.

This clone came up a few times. The CDR3 coding sequence is TGTGCCAGCAGCCAAGAGGGGGGGACTGAAGCTTTCTTT. Translation: CASSQEGGTEAFF. The genes are TRBV3-1 (or the pseudogene TRBV3-2) and TRBJ1-1; possibly TRBD1 for D (5 bases). Germline values: CDR1 LGHDT, CDR2 YNNKEL (reference sequence). Trimming pared 0 bases from V and 5 bases from J, leaving 7 bases between. The CDR3 is 13 residues long.

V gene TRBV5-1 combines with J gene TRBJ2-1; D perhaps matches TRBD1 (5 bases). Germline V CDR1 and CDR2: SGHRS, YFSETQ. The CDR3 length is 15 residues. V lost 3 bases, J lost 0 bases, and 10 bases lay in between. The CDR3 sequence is CASSSQASSYNEQFF. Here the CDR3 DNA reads TGCGCCAGCAGCTCACAGGCCAGCTCCTACAATGAGCAGTTCTTC.

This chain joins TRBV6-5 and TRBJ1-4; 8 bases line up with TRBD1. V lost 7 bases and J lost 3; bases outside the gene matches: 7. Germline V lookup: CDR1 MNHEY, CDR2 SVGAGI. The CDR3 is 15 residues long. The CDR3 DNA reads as TGTGCCAGCAAATACAGGGGGGAGGCTAATGAAAAACTGTTTTTT. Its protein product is CASKYRGEANEKLFF.

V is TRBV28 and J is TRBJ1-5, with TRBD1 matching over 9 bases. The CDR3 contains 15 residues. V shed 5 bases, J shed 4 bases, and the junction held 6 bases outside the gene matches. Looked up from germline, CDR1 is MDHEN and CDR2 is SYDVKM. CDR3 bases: TGTGCCAGCAGTCCGACAGGGGGAGGTAATCAGCCCCAGCATTTT. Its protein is CASSPTGGGNQPQHF.

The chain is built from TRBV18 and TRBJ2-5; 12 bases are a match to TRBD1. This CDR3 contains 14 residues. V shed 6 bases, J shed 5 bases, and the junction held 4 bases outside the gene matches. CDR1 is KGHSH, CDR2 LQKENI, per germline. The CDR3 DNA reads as TGTGCCAGCTCCGGGACAGGGGGCTCGGAGACCCAGTACTTC. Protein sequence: CASSGTGGSETQYF. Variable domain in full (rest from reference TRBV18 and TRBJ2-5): NAGVMQNPRHLVRRRGQEARLRCSPMKGHSHVYWYRQLPEEGLKFMVYLQKENIIDESGMPKERFSAEFPKEGPSILRIQQVVRGDSAAYFCASSGTGGSETQYFGPGTRLLVL.

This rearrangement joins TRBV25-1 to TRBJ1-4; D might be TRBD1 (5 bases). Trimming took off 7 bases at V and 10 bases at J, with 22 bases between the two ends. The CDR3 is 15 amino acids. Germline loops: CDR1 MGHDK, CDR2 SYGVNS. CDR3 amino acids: CASMSRGLRERKLFF. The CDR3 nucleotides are TGTGCCAGCATGAGTAGGGGCCTCCGAGAACGAAAACTGTTTTTT.

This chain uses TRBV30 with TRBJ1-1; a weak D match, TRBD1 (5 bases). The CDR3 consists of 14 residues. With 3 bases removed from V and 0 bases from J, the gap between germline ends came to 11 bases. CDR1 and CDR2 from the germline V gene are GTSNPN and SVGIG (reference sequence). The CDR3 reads CAWRRGHMNTEAFF. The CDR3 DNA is TGTGCCTGGAGAAGGGGCCATATGAACACTGAAGCTTTCTTT.

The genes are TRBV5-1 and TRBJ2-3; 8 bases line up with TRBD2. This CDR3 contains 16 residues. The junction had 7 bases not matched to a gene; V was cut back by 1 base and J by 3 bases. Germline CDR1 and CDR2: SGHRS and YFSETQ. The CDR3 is CASSLSAGAGTDTQYF. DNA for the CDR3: TGCGCCAGCAGCTTGTCAGCGGGGGCGGGTACAGATACGCAGTATTTT. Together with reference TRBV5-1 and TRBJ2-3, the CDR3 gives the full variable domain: KAGVTQTPRYLIKTRGQQVTLSCSPISGHRSVSWYQQTPGQGLQFLFEYFSETQRNKGNFPGRFSGRQFSNSRSEMNVSTLELGDSALYLCASSLSAGAGTDTQYFGPGTRLTVL.

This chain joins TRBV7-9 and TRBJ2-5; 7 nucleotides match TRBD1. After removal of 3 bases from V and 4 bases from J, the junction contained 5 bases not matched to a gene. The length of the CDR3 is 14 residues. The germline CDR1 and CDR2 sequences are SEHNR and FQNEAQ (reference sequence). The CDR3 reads CASSFRTGRETQYF. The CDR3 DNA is TGTGCCAGCAGCTTCAGGACAGGTCGAGAGACCCAGTACTTC.

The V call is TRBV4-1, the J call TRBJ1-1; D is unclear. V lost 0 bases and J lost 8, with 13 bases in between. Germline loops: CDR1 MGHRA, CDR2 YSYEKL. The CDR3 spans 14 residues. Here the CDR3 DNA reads TGCGCCAGCAGCCAAGATCCCGCAAGCAGGGAAGCTTTCTTT. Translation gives CASSQDPASREAFF.

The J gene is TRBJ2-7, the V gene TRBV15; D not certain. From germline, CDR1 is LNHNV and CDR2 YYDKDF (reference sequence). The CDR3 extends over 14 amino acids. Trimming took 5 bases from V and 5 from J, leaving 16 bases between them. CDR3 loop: CATSYDRRSHEQYF. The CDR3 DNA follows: TGTGCCACCAGCTACGACCGCCGGAGCCACGAGCAGTACTTC.

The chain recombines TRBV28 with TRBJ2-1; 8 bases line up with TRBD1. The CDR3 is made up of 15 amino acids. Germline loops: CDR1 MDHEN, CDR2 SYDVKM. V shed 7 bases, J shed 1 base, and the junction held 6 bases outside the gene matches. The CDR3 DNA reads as TGTGCCAGCAATCCTACAGGGGGGTCCTACAATGAGCAGTTCTTC. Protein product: CASNPTGGSYNEQFF. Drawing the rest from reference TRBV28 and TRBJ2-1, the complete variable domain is DVKVTQSSRYLVKRTGEKVFLECVQDMDHENMFWYRQDPGLGLRLIYFSYDVKMKEKGDIPEGYSVSREKKERFSLILESASTNQTSMYLCASNPTGGSYNEQFFGPGTRLTVL.

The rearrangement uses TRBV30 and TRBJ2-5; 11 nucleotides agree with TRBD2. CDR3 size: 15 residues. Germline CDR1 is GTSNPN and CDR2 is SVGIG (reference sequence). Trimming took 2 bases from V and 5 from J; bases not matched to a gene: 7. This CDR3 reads CAWSPGLAGRETQYF. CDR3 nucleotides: TGTGCCTGGAGTCCCGGACTAGCGGGCCGGGAGACCCAGTACTTC. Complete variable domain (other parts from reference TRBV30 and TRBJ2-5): SQTIHQWPATLVQPVGSPLSLECTVEGTSNPNLYWYRQAAGRGLQLLFYSVGIGQISSEVPQNLSASRPQDRQFILSSKKLLLSDSGFYLCAWSPGLAGRETQYFGPGTRLLVL.

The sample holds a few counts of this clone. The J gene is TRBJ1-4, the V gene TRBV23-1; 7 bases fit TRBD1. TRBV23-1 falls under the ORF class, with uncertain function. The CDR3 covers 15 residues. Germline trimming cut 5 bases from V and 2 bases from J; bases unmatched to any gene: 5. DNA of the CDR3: TGCGCCAGCAGTAGAAGGGGGCGGACTAATGAAAAACTGTTTTTT. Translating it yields CASSRRGRTNEKLFF.